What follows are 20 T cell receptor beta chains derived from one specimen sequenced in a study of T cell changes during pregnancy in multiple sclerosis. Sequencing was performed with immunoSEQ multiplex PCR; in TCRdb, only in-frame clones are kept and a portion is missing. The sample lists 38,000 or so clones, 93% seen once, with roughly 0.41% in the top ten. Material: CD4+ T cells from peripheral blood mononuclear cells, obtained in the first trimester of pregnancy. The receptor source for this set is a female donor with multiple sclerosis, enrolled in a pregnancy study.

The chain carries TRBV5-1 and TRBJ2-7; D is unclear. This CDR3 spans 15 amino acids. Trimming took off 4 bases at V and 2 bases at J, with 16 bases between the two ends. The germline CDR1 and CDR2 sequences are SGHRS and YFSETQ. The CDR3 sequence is CASSQQPFQTYEQYF. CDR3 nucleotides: TGCGCCAGCAGCCAACAGCCGTTTCAAACCTACGAGCAGTACTTC. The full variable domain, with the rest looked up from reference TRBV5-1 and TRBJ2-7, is KAGVTQTPRYLIKTRGQQVTLSCSPISGHRSVSWYQQTPGQGLQFLFEYFSETQRNKGNFPGRFSGRQFSNSRSEMNVSTLELGDSALYLCASSQQPFQTYEQYFGPGTRLTVT.

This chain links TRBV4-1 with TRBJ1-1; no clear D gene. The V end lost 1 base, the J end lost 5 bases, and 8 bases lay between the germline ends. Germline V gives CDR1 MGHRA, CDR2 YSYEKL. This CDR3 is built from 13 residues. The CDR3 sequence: CASSQGRWTEAFF. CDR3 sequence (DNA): TGCGCCAGCAGCCAAGGGCGGTGGACTGAAGCTTTCTTT.

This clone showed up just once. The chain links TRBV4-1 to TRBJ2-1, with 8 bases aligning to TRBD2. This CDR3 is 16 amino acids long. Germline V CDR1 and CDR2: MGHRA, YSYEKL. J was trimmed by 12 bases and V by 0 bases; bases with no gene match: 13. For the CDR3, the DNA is TGCGCCAGCAGCCAAGATAGGTCGCGGGGGGTCAGAGGGCAGTTCTTC. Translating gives CASSQDRSRGVRGQFF.

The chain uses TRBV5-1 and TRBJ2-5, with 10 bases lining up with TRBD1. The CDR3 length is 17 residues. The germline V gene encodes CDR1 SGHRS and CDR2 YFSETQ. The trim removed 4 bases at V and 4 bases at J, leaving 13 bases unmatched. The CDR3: CASSRLGQGRSVETQYF. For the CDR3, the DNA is TGCGCCAGCAGCCGGCTGGGACAGGGGCGGTCGGTAGAGACCCAGTACTTC.

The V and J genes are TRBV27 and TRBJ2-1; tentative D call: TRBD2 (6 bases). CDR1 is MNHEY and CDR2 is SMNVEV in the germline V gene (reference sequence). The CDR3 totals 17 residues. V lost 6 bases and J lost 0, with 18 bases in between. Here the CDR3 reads CASSSPPTRFSYNEQFF. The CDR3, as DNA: TGTGCCAGCAGCTCTCCCCCGACTAGGTTCTCCTACAATGAGCAGTTCTTC.

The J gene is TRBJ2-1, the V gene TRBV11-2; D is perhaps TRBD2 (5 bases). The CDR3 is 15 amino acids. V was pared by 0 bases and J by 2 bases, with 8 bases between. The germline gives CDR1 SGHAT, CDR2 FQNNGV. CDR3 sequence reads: CASSLEGSAYNEQFF. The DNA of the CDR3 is TGTGCCAGCAGCTTAGAGGGGAGCGCCTACAATGAGCAGTTCTTC.

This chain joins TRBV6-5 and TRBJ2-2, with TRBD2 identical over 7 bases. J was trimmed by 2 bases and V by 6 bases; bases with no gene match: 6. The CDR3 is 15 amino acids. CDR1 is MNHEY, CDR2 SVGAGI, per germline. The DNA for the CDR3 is TGTGCCAGCAGGGTGACTAGCCCTAACACCGGGGAGCTGTTTTTT. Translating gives CASRVTSPNTGELFF.

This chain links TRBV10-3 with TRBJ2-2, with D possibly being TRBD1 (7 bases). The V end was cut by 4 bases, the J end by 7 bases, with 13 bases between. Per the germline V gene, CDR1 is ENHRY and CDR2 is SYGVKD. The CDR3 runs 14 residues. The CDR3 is CAISGQGGSGELFF. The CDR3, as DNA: TGTGCCATCAGTGGCCAGGGGGGTAGCGGGGAGCTGTTTTTT.

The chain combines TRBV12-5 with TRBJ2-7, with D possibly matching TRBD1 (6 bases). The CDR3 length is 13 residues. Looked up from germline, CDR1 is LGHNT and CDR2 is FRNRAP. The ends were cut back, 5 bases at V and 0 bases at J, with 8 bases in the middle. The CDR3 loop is CASGRGNSYEQYF. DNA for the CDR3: TGTGCTAGTGGTAGGGGGAACTCCTACGAGCAGTACTTC.

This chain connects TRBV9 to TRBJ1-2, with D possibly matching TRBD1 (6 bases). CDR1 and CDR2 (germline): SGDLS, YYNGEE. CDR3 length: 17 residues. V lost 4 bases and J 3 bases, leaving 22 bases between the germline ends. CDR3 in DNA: TGTGCCAGCAGCCTAGGGGGGGAAACAAGGGGTGACTATGGCTACACCTTC. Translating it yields CASSLGGETRGDYGYTF.

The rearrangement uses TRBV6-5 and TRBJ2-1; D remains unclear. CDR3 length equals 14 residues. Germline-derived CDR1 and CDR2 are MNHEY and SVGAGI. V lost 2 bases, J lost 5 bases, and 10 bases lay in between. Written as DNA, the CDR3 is TGTGCCAGCAGTTACCTAGGTTGGGACAATGAGCAGTTCTTC. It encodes CASSYLGWDNEQFF.

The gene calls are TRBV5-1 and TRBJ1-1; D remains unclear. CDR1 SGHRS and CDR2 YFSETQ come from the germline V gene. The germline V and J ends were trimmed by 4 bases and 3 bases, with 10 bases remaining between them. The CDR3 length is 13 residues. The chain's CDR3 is CASSRRHDTEAFF. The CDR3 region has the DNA TGCGCCAGCAGCCGCAGACACGACACTGAAGCTTTCTTT.

The CDR3 spells CASNFGQGAGETQYF. DNA for the CDR3: TGTGCCAGCAACTTCGGACAGGGGGCGGGGGAGACCCAGTACTTC. The rearrangement joins TRBV5-4 to TRBJ2-5, with 11 bases that match TRBD1. V lost 6 bases and J lost 5; bases outside the gene matches: 9. Germline values: CDR1 SGHNT, CDR2 YYREEE (reference sequence). CDR3 length: 15 amino acids. Supplemented by reference TRBV5-4 and TRBJ2-5, the full variable domain reads ETGVTQSPTHLIKTRGQQVTLRCSSQSGHNTVSWYQQALGQGPQFIFQYYREEENGRGNFPPRFSGLQFPNYSSELNVNALELDDSALYLCASNFGQGAGETQYFGPGTRLLVL.

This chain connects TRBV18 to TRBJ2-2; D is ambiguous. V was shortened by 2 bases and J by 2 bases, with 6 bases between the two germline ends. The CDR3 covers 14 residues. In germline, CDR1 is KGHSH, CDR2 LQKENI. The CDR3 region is CASSPELNTGELFF. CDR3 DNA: TGTGCCAGCTCACCAGAGCTTAACACCGGGGAGCTGTTTTTT.

CDR3 nucleotides: TGTGCCAGCAGCTTCGGACAGGGGGCGAATGAAAAACTGTTTTTT. As protein: CASSFGQGANEKLFF. The chain links TRBV5-4 to TRBJ1-4; 11 nucleotides align to TRBD1. The germline V gene has CDR1 SGHNT and CDR2 YYREEE (reference sequence). The length of the CDR3 is 15 residues. With 2 bases clipped from V and 5 bases from J, the junction kept 2 bases outside the gene matches.

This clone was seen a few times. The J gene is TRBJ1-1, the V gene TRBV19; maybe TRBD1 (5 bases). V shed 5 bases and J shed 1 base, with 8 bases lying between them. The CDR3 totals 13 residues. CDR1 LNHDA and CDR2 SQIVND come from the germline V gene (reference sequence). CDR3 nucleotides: TGTGCCAGTAGTCCTCAGGGGAACACTGAAGCTTTCTTT. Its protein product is CASSPQGNTEAFF. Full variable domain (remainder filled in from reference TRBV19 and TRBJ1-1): DGGITQSPKYLFRKEGQNVTLSCEQNLNHDAMYWYRQDPGQGLRLIYYSQIVNDFQKGDIAEGYSVSREKKESFPLTVTSAQKNPTAFYLCASSPQGNTEAFFGQGTRLTVV.

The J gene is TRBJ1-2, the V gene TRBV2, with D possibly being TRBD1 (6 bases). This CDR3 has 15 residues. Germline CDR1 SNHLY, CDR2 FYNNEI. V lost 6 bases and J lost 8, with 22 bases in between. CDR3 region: CASRRRQARDGGYTF. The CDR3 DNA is TGTGCCAGCAGAAGAAGACAGGCACGGGACGGAGGCTACACCTTC.

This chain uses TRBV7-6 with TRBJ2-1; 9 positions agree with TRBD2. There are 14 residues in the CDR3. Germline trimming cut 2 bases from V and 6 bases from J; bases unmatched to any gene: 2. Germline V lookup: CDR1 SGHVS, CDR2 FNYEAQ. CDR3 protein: CASSLTREGNEQFF. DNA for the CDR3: TGTGCCAGCAGCTTAACGCGGGAGGGCAATGAGCAGTTCTTC.

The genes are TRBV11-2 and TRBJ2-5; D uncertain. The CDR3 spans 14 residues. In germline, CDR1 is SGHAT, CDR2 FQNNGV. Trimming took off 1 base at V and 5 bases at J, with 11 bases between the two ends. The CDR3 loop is CASSLVLGWETQYF. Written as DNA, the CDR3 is TGTGCCAGCAGCTTAGTACTGGGCTGGGAGACCCAGTACTTC.

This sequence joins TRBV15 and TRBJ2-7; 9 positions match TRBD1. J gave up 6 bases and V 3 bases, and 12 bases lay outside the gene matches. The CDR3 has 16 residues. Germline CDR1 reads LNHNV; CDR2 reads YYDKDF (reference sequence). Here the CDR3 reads CATSSRLLGQGAEQYF. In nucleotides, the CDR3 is TGTGCCACCAGCAGTCGACTGTTGGGACAGGGAGCCGAGCAGTACTTC.